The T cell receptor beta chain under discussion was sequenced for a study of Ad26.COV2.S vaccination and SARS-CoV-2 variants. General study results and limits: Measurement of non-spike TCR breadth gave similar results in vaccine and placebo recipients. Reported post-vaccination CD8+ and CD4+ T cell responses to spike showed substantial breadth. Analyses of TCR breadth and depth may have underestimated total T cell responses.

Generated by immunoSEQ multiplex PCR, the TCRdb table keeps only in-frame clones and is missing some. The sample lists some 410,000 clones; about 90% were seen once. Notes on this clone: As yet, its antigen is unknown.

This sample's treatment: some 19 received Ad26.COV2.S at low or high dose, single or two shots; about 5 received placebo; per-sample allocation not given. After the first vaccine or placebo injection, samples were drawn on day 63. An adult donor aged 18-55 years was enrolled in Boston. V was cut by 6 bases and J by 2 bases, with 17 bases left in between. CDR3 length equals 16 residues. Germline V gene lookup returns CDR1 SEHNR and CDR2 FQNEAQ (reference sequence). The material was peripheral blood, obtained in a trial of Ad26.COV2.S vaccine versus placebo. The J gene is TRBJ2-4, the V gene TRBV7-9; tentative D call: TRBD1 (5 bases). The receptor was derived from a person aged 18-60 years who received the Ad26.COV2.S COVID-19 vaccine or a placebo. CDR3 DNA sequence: TGTGCCAGCAGTCCAGGGCCCTTCTCTTCCAAAAACATTCAGTACTTC. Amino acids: CASSPGPFSSKNIQYF.